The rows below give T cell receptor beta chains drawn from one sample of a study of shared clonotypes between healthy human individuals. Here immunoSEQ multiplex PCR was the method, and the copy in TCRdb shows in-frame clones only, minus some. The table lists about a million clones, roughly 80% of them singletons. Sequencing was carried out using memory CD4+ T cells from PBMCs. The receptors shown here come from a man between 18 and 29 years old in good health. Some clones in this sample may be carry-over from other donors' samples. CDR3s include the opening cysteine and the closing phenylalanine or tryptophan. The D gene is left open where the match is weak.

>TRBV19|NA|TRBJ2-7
CASHRSEGDVYF
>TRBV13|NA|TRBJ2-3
CASSLSQVTDTQYF
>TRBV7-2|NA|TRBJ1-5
CASSPRSDRNYQPQHF
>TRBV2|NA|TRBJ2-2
CASSSYNTGELFF
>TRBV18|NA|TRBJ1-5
CASSPGSNQPQHF
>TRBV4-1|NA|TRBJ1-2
CASRPPSRDREDSGYTF
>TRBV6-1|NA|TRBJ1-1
CASSEAYGPEAFF
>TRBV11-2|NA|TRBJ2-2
CASSLGTPPFHTELFF
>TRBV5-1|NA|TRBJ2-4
CASSLAVQSGNIQYF
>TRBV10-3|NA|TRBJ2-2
CVMGNGVNGELFF
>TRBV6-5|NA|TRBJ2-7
CASSPRAGSSYEQYF
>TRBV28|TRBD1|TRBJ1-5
CASSRRTGMGNQPQHF
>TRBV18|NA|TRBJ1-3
CASSPSTGGNTIYF
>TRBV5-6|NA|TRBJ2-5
CASSLVGLQYF
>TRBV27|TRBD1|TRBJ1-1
CASRPTGGFAEAFF
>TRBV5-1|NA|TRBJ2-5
CASSLGSPGSETQYF
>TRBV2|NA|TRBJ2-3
CASSIQGADTQYF
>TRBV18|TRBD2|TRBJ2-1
CASSSGLAGGLSYNEQFF